Presented here are 11 T cell receptor beta chains from one specimen sequenced in a study of neurological immune-mediated disorders. TCRdb recomputed calls from the 5' RACE reads with MiXCR, one row per CDR3 protein. This sample carries just under 45,000 distinct CDR3 sequences, 10% to 15% of them seen once, and the ten largest clones take around 1.3%. Sequencing was performed on PBMCs. The receptors shown here come from a female donor in good health.

CDR3 coding DNA: TGTGCCAGCTCACTTACAGACGGGATGAACACTGAAGCTTTCTTT. As protein: CASSLTDGMNTEAFF. V and J are TRBV18 and TRBJ1-1; D is unresolved. The CDR3 is 15 residues long. Germline loops: CDR1 KGHSH, CDR2 LQKENI. V was cut by 4 bases and J by 0 bases, with 12 bases left in between.

This clonotype occurred a few times. The rearrangement uses TRBV5-1 and TRBJ2-5; D not certain. The CDR3 runs 14 residues. The germline CDR1 and CDR2 sequences are SGHRS and YFSETQ. Trimming removed 3 bases at V and 5 bases at J, with 14 bases between. CDR3 bases: TGCGCCAGCAGCTCCTTAGGTGCCGGGGAGACCCAGTACTTC. Translated, it gives CASSSLGAGETQYF. The variable domain in full, completed from reference TRBV5-1 and TRBJ2-5, reads KAGVTQTPRYLIKTRGQQVTLSCSPISGHRSVSWYQQTPGQGLQFLFEYFSETQRNKGNFPGRFSGRQFSNSRSEMNVSTLELGDSALYLCASSSLGAGETQYFGPGTRLLVL.

This clonotype has at least ten counts. This sequence joins TRBV14 and TRBJ1-3, with TRBD1 matching 9 bases. There are 15 residues in the CDR3. Germline-derived CDR1 and CDR2 are SGHDN and FVKESK. J lost 2 bases, V lost 1 base, and 0 bases had no gene match. CDR3 protein: CASSQGQGAGNTIYF. The CDR3, as DNA: TGTGCCAGCAGCCAAGGACAGGGGGCTGGAAACACCATATATTTT.

This clonotype was counted at least ten times. CDR3 sequence: CASSPMKGTEAFF. The CDR3 DNA reads as TGCGCCAGCAGCCCGATGAAGGGGACTGAAGCTTTCTTT. The V call is TRBV5-1, the J call TRBJ1-1; D may be TRBD1 (5 bases). This CDR3 contains 13 residues. Germline assignment: CDR1 SGHRS and CDR2 YFSETQ. The V and J ends lost 4 bases and 5 bases respectively, with 12 bases between them.

This clonotype was detected ten times or more. The CDR3 nucleotides are TGCAGCGTTACCATCGCAGCGGGGGTTAGCACAGATACGCAGTATTTT. Protein: CSVTIAAGVSTDTQYF. The rearrangement joins TRBV29-1 to TRBJ2-3; 8 bases agree with TRBD2. Trimming at V came to 5 bases and at J to 0 bases, leaving 10 bases not matched to a gene. The CDR3 has 16 amino acids. CDR1 SQVTM and CDR2 ANQGSEA come from the germline V gene.

The table lists this clonotype with many counts. V gene TRBV29-1 combines with J gene TRBJ1-1; the match to TRBD1 covers 8 bases. V lost 6 bases, J lost 3 bases, and 3 bases stayed unmatched. From germline, CDR1 is SQVTM and CDR2 ANQGSEA. This CDR3 is 12 amino acids long. The chain's CDR3 is CSVTTGDTEAFF. CDR3 DNA sequence: TGCAGCGTAACGACAGGGGACACTGAAGCTTTCTTT.

This clonotype was counted ten times or more. V gene TRBV5-1 combines with J gene TRBJ2-7; a weak D match, TRBD2 (6 bases). The CDR3 runs to 14 residues. Trimming removed 4 bases at V and 5 bases at J, with 16 bases between. Per germline, CDR1 SGHRS and CDR2 YFSETQ. The CDR3 region has the DNA TGCGCCAGCAGCCGGGGGTCAGGGCCGAACGAGCAGTACTTC. This codes for CASSRGSGPNEQYF. The full variable domain, rest sourced from reference TRBV5-1 and TRBJ2-7, is KAGVTQTPRYLIKTRGQQVTLSCSPISGHRSVSWYQQTPGQGLQFLFEYFSETQRNKGNFPGRFSGRQFSNSRSEMNVSTLELGDSALYLCASSRGSGPNEQYFGPGTRLTVT.

The table lists this clonotype with many counts. DNA of the CDR3: TGTGCCAGCAGTCCAGCCCGGGGTAACACCGGGGAGCTGTTTTTT. Protein: CASSPARGNTGELFF. The chain has TRBV12-3 or TRBV12-4 and TRBJ2-2, with a tentative D call TRBD2 (5 bases). The CDR3 runs 15 residues. The V gene lost 5 bases and the J gene lost 2 bases, with 12 bases spanning the gap.

The sample holds many counts of this clonotype. The chain has TRBV12-3 or TRBV12-4 and TRBJ1-3; D gene unclear. V lost 6 bases to trimming and J lost 0 bases, with 12 bases between them. The CDR3 spans 15 residues. CDR3 loop: CASRQGAGSGNTIYF. CDR3 nucleotide sequence: TGTGCCAGCAGACAAGGTGCGGGCTCTGGAAACACCATATATTTT.

This clonotype showed up many times. This sequence joins TRBV15 and TRBJ2-2; no clear D gene. CDR3 length: 12 residues. Deletions cut 0 bases from V and 8 bases from J, with 4 bases between. Germline V gene sequence: CDR1 LNHNV, CDR2 YYDKDF (reference sequence). The CDR3 DNA is TGTGCCACCAGCAGAGAAGAGGGGGAGCTGTTTTTT. It codes for CATSREEGELFF.

In this sample, this clonotype turned up many times. The rearrangement uses TRBV20-1 and TRBJ1-5; D gene uncertain. The CDR3 consists of 14 residues. V gave up 0 bases and J gave up 0 bases, with 6 bases separating them. Germline CDR1 is DFQATT and CDR2 is SNEGSKA (reference sequence). The CDR3 DNA reads TGCAGTGCTAGAGATCCCGGTAGCAATCAGCCCCAGCATTTT. It encodes CSARDPGSNQPQHF.